These 21 T cell receptor beta chains were sequenced from one sample in a study of T cells in tumors after PD-1 blockade. Method: immunoSEQ multiplex PCR; TCRdb's copy keeps in-frame clones and lacks some. This table has roughly 8,000 clones, 55% to 75% appearing once. The source was tumor tissue, collected after anti-PD-1 treatment. These receptors originate from a human donor with basal cell carcinoma.

The chain has TRBV7-8 and TRBJ2-5; 14 bases fit TRBD2. CDR3 size: 17 residues. The V segment lost 3 bases and the J segment 0 bases; nucleotides outside the gene matches: 3. Per the germline V gene, CDR1 is SGHVS and CDR2 is FQNEAQ. CDR3: CASSLTSGGGYQETQYF. CDR3 coding DNA: TGTGCCAGCAGCTTGACTAGCGGGGGGGGGTACCAAGAGACCCAGTACTTC. The complete variable domain, with remaining parts taken from reference TRBV7-8 and TRBJ2-5, reads GAGVSQSPRYKVAKRGQDVALRCDPISGHVSLFWYQQALGQGPEFLTYFQNEAQLDKSGLPSDRFFAERPEGSVSTLKIQRTQQEDSAVYLCASSLTSGGGYQETQYFGPGTRLLVL.

The chain joins TRBV5-1 to TRBJ2-3; the D call may be TRBD1 or TRBD2 (5 bases each). Germline CDR1 and CDR2: SGHRS and YFSETQ. The V end was cut by 0 bases, the J end by 3 bases, with 8 bases between. The CDR3 spans 14 residues. Here the CDR3 reads CASSLGGTTDTQYF. The CDR3 DNA is TGCGCCAGCAGCTTGGGGGGGACGACAGATACGCAGTATTTT.

This clone came up a few times. The rearrangement uses TRBV7-3 and TRBJ2-5, with D tentatively TRBD1 or TRBD2 (5 bases each). Germline CDR1 is SGHTA and CDR2 is FQGTGA. There are 15 residues in the CDR3. With 2 bases removed from V and 7 bases from J, the gap between germline ends came to 17 bases. CDR3 coding DNA: TGTGCCAGCAGCTTAGATCCGGGGCCAAGCGGGACCCAGTACTTC. It yields the protein CASSLDPGPSGTQYF.

The chain carries TRBV18 and TRBJ1-4; no clear D. Trimming took off 4 bases at V and 8 bases at J, with 8 bases between the two ends. This CDR3 has 12 amino acids. CDR1 and CDR2 (germline): KGHSH, LQKENI. The CDR3 protein is CASSLKGEKLFF. CDR3 bases: TGTGCCAGCTCACTCAAGGGAGAAAAACTGTTTTTT.

This rearrangement joins TRBV5-8 to TRBJ2-3; 10 bases fit TRBD2. V lost 1 base, J lost 7 bases, and 6 bases stayed unmatched. Per germline, CDR1 SGHTS and CDR2 YDEGEE. The CDR3 spans 15 residues. As DNA, the CDR3 is TGTGCCAGCAGCTTGAAAGCGGGGGGGCTACATACGCAGTATTTT. Translating it yields CASSLKAGGLHTQYF.

CDR3 in amino acids: CASSLTENTEAFF. The CDR3 bases are TGCGCCAGCAGCTTGACGGAGAACACTGAAGCTTTCTTT. V usage is TRBV5-1 and J usage is TRBJ1-1; D remains ambiguous. Trimming shortened V by 1 base and J by 1 base, and 5 bases separated the two germline ends. The CDR3 spans 13 residues. CDR1 and CDR2 (germline): SGHRS, YFSETQ.

By share, this clone ranks as medium-sized. The rearrangement joins TRBV18 to TRBJ1-2; tentative D call: TRBD1 (6 bases). V dropped 2 bases and J dropped 4 bases, with 17 bases sitting between them. Germline values: CDR1 KGHSH, CDR2 LQKENI. The CDR3 runs 16 residues. The CDR3 nucleotides read TGTGCCAGCTCACCAGGTGTTGTTACAGGGAGCTATGGCTACACCTTC. Amino acid sequence: CASSPGVVTGSYGYTF.

This chain connects TRBV7-9 to TRBJ1-1; D may be TRBD1 (5 bases). The CDR3 contains 13 residues. Trimming removed 0 bases at V and 7 bases at J, with 9 bases between. Per germline, CDR1 SEHNR and CDR2 FQNEAQ (reference sequence). The chain's CDR3 is CASSLAGAGEAFF. In DNA form, the CDR3 reads TGTGCCAGCAGCTTAGCAGGGGCTGGTGAAGCTTTCTTT.

CDR3 region: CSVEASGLLTEAFF. As DNA, the CDR3 is TGCAGCGTTGAAGCCTCGGGACTCCTGACCGAAGCTTTCTTT. The V call is TRBV29-1, the J call TRBJ1-1; D might be TRBD1 (5 bases). The CDR3 covers 14 residues. Germline lookup yields CDR1 SQVTM and CDR2 ANQGSEA. Trimming pared 1 base from V and 8 bases from J, leaving 17 bases between.

The chain recombines TRBV21-1 with TRBJ1-5; the table's D call, TRBD1, was not checked against the DNA. TRBV21-1 is described as a pseudogene. The length of the CDR3 is 19 residues. CDR3 protein: CASSKVNETALYSNQPQHF. The CDR3 DNA reads TGTGCCAGCAGCAAAGTAAACGAGACAGCGCTATATAGCAATCAGCCCCAGCATTTT.

The genes are TRBV7-9 and TRBJ2-5, with 8 nucleotides matching TRBD2. With 0 bases clipped from V and 2 bases from J, the junction kept 5 bases outside the gene matches. The CDR3 totals 16 residues. Germline lookup yields CDR1 SEHNR and CDR2 FQNEAQ (reference sequence). DNA of the CDR3: TGTGCCAGCAGCTTAGCGGCTAGCGGGCTACAAGAGACCCAGTACTTC. This encodes CASSLAASGLQETQYF. Full variable domain (missing parts from reference TRBV7-9 and TRBJ2-5): DTGVSQNPRHKITKRGQNVTFRCDPISEHNRLYWYRQTLGQGPEFLTYFQNEAQLEKSRLLSDRFSAERPKGSFSTLEIQRTEQGDSAMYLCASSLAASGLQETQYFGPGTRLLVL.

This clone was found a few times. The J gene is TRBJ1-2, the V gene TRBV6-6; D remains unclear. This CDR3 region has 13 residues. Germline CDR1 and CDR2: MNHNY and SVGAGI (reference sequence). V was pared by 10 bases and J by 7 bases, with 19 bases between. Here the CDR3 reads CATPRVKGGGYTF. The CDR3 DNA sequence: TGTGCCACCCCTAGGGTTAAGGGTGGTGGCTACACCTTC.

V gene TRBV5-1 combines with J gene TRBJ2-7; 8 bases agree with TRBD1. The junction had 7 bases not matched to a gene; V was cut back by 3 bases and J by 5 bases. CDR1 and CDR2 from the germline V gene are SGHRS and YFSETQ. The CDR3 sequence is 14 residues long. The CDR3 region has the DNA TGCGCCAGCAGCTCGGGACAGGTTCGCCACGAGCAGTACTTC. It yields the protein CASSSGQVRHEQYF.

This clone was seen a few times. The V gene is TRBV19, the J gene TRBJ1-1, with D unresolved. This CDR3 has 12 amino acids. V lost 4 bases and J 1 base, leaving 4 bases between the germline ends. Germline assignment: CDR1 LNHDA and CDR2 SQIVND (reference sequence). The CDR3 loop reads CASSNENTEAFF. The CDR3 DNA is TGTGCCAGTAGTAACGAGAACACTGAAGCTTTCTTT.

This clone occurred once. Here the CDR3 DNA reads TGTGCCTGGAGTGAGGAAAGCTATGGCTACACCTTC. This gives the protein CAWSEESYGYTF. The chain combines TRBV30 with TRBJ1-2; D is unresolved. V lost 1 base and J 4 bases, leaving 7 bases between the germline ends. Germline loops: CDR1 GTSNPN, CDR2 SVGIG (reference sequence). CDR3 length: 12 amino acids.

Comment on this clone: Its ends do not fully match the called genes, so a read error is possible. The rearrangement uses TRBV2 and TRBJ1-1, with 10 bases matching TRBD1. The germline CDR1 and CDR2 sequences are SNHLY and FYNNEI. This CDR3 has 13 amino acids. The CDR3: CASSGTGDLKLRF. In DNA, the CDR3 is TGTGCCAGTTCCGGGACAGGGGATTTGAAGCTTAGATTT.

The table lists this clone with a few counts. Other DNA sequences in this sample translate to the same CDR3. The chain has TRBV29-1 and TRBJ2-1; D is perhaps TRBD2 (7 bases). There are 13 residues in the CDR3. The V and J ends lost 4 bases and 6 bases respectively, with 13 bases between them. In germline, CDR1 is SQVTM, CDR2 ANQGSEA. CDR3: CSVGGGLANEQFF. As DNA, the CDR3 is TGCAGCGTTGGGGGGGGGCTGGCCAATGAGCAGTTCTTC.

The J gene is TRBJ2-3, the V gene TRBV18, with D possibly TRBD1 on 5 matching bases. This CDR3 comprises 14 residues. V was trimmed by 6 bases and J by 1 base, leaving 11 bases between them. Germline V CDR1 and CDR2: KGHSH, LQKENI. CDR3 bases: TGTGCCAGCTCCCCGGAAGGGGGCACAGATACGCAGTATTTT. It specifies CASSPEGGTDTQYF.

In its sample, this clone was seen a few times. The chain joins TRBV3-1 (or the pseudogene TRBV3-2) to TRBJ1-1, with D possibly being TRBD1 (6 bases). V dropped 1 base and J dropped 6 bases, with 12 bases sitting between them. Germline CDR1 and CDR2: LGHDT and YNNKEL (reference sequence). This CDR3 has 14 residues. Here the CDR3 DNA reads TGTGCCAGCAGCCAAGTTACGGGACACGCTGAAGCTTTCTTT. It codes for CASSQVTGHAEAFF.

This clone was observed a few times. The rearrangement uses TRBV4-1 and TRBJ2-5, with a tentative D call TRBD2 (6 bases). CDR3 length: 15 amino acids. V was trimmed by 4 bases and J by 0 bases, leaving 12 bases between them. Germline CDR1 is MGHRA and CDR2 is YSYEKL. CDR3 in amino acids: CASSLRDLYQETQYF. The CDR3 nucleotides are TGCGCCAGCAGCCTGCGGGACTTGTACCAAGAGACCCAGTACTTC.

The rearrangement uses TRBV2 and TRBJ2-5, with D hard to call. This CDR3 comprises 13 residues. Trimming stripped 10 bases from V and 4 bases from J, with 16 bases between. CDR1 SNHLY and CDR2 FYNNEI come from the germline V gene. CDR3 nucleotides: TGTGCCAAACAAGAAGTAGTCCCAGAGACCCAGTACTTC. Its translation: CAKQEVVPETQYF.